These 22 T cell receptor beta chains were all obtained from the same sample, sequenced in a study of T cell repertoires in cytomegalovirus infection. MiXCR, applied by TCRdb to the reads, yields one record per CDR3 protein. The sample lists roughly 54,000 distinct CDR3 sequences, more than 25% occurring once. Their recognized antigens are unknown. What was sequenced was PBMCs, sequenced either directly or after in vitro stimulation (not recorded which). Every receptor here comes from a human donor in good health (CMV status not recorded). Some clones in this sample may be carry-over from other donors' samples.

This clonotype came up a few times. The chain joins TRBV23-1 to TRBJ1-2, with D possibly matching TRBD1 (5 bases). TRBV23-1 is an ORF; its function is uncertain. Between the trimmed V and J ends, which lost 2 bases and 4 bases, there was a span of 14 bases. This CDR3 has 15 residues. The CDR3: CASSQTGEGTYGYTF. The CDR3 coding sequence is TGCGCCAGCAGTCAAACGGGGGAGGGCACCTATGGCTACACCTTC.

This chain uses TRBV27 with TRBJ2-7; 9 bases are a match to TRBD2. The CDR3 is 14 residues long. The germline V gene encodes CDR1 MNHEY and CDR2 SMNVEV (reference sequence). Trimming cost V 4 bases and J 6 bases; bases outside gene matches: 7. The CDR3 region is CASSSGLALSEQYF. The CDR3, as DNA: TGTGCCAGCAGTTCGGGACTAGCACTCTCCGAGCAGTACTTC.

This clonotype came up a few times. The chain is built from TRBV7-2 and TRBJ2-4, with 8 bases that match TRBD2. Germline V gene sequence: CDR1 SGHTA, CDR2 FQGNSA. Unmatched junction bases numbered 4, after V lost 5 bases and J lost 4 bases. The CDR3 loop spans 14 amino acids. CDR3 loop: CASSLTSGKNIQYF. CDR3 DNA: TGTGCCAGCAGCCTTACTAGCGGAAAAAACATTCAGTACTTC.

In the case of this clonotype: A read error may be the cause here, since a much bigger clone is one base away. The chain has TRBV12-3 or TRBV12-4 and TRBJ2-5; perhaps TRBD1 as D (6 bases). The CDR3 is made up of 16 amino acids. CDR3 loop: CASSFWGTRVQETQCF. The CDR3 DNA follows: TGTGCCAGCAGTTTTTGGGGGACAAGGGTGCAAGAGACCCAGTGCTTC.

This clonotype was seen a few times. CDR3 in amino acids: CASSLLIGTTEAFF. CDR3 nucleotide sequence: TGTGCCAGCAGCTTATTGATAGGGACCACTGAAGCTTTCTTT. V usage is TRBV7-2 and J usage is TRBJ1-1; tentative D call: TRBD1 (5 bases). The germline CDR1 and CDR2 sequences are SGHTA and FQGNSA. V was pared by 2 bases and J by 4 bases, with 11 bases between. CDR3 size: 14 residues.

The V gene is TRBV20-1, the J gene TRBJ2-1, with TRBD2 matching over 14 bases. Per germline, CDR1 DFQATT and CDR2 SNEGSKA (reference sequence). This CDR3 region has 15 residues. The V and J ends lost 4 bases and 9 bases, in that order; junction bases with no gene match: 8. CDR3 nucleotides: TGCAGTGCTATTTCGACTAGCGGGGGGGCCCGTGAGCAGTTCTTC. Protein sequence: CSAISTSGGAREQFF.

Only a few counts were recorded for this clonotype. The gene calls are TRBV5-4 and TRBJ2-7; possibly TRBD1 for D (6 bases). The germline V gene encodes CDR1 SGHNT and CDR2 YYREEE (reference sequence). The V end was cut by 4 bases, the J end by 3 bases, with 11 bases between. This CDR3 comprises 13 residues. The DNA of the CDR3 is TGTGCCAGCAGCCCGGACAGCCTCTACGAGCAGTACTTC. This translates into CASSPDSLYEQYF.

This clonotype was seen a handful of times. The chain links TRBV7-6 to TRBJ1-2; no clear D. Germline V gene sequence: CDR1 SGHVS, CDR2 FNYEAQ. This CDR3 is 17 amino acids long. The ends were cut back, 0 bases at V and 3 bases at J, with 17 bases in the middle. Here the CDR3 reads CASSLAMTDPRHYGYTF. The CDR3 DNA sequence: TGTGCCAGCAGCTTAGCAATGACTGATCCCCGGCACTATGGCTACACCTTC.

As DNA, the CDR3 is TGTGCCAGCAGCCCCCGGGCGTTAGGCGGGGGGGCAGCGCAGTATTTT. Its translation: CASSPRALGGGAAQYF. The chain recombines TRBV9 with TRBJ2-3; 9 positions agree with TRBD2. The CDR3 spans 16 residues. CDR1 is SGDLS, CDR2 YYNGEE, per germline. Germline trimming cut 4 bases from V and 10 bases from J; bases unmatched to any gene: 16.

There are a few counts of this clonotype. The V call is TRBV12-3 or TRBV12-4, the J call TRBJ2-3, with 12 bases aligning to TRBD1. With V trimmed by 5 bases and J by 11 bases, 5 bases remained unmatched. The CDR3 has 13 amino acids. The CDR3 nucleotides are TGTGCCAGCAGTGCGGGGACAGGGGGCAAGCAGTATTTT. This encodes CASSAGTGGKQYF.

This clonotype has a count of ten or more. The chain joins TRBV7-2 to TRBJ2-3, with D maybe TRBD1 (6 bases). This CDR3 comprises 14 residues. Germline CDR1 reads SGHTA; CDR2 reads FQGNSA. V gave up 4 bases and J gave up 9 bases, with 17 bases separating them. The DNA of the CDR3 is TGTGCCAGCAGCTCACAGTACAGGGAAAGGACGCAGTATTTT. It codes for CASSSQYRERTQYF.

This clonotype appeared a few times. The V call is TRBV7-8, the J call TRBJ2-7; TRBD2 agrees at 11 bases. Trimming took 4 bases from V and 8 from J; bases not matched to a gene: 10. Germline CDR1 reads SGHVS; CDR2 reads FQNEAQ. The CDR3 contains 15 residues. The CDR3 DNA reads as TGTGCCAGCAGCTCCCGGCGGCTAGCGGGGGGACAGCAGTACTTC. Translation gives CASSSRRLAGGQQYF.

In this sample, this clonotype turned up a few times. The V gene is TRBV11-2, the J gene TRBJ2-3, with D possibly matching TRBD2 (5 bases). CDR3 length: 11 amino acids. Germline V gene data show CDR1 as SGHAT and CDR2 as FQNNGV. Trimming cost V 4 bases and J 6 bases, with 5 bases left between them. DNA for the CDR3: TGTGCCAGCAGCTCGGGGGATACGCAGTATTTT. The encoded protein is CASSSGDTQYF.

This clonotype occurred a few times. The chain recombines TRBV7-8 with TRBJ2-1; 9 nucleotides agree with TRBD1. The V gene's germline CDR1 is SGHVS and CDR2 FQNEAQ. There are 17 residues in the CDR3. V gave up 5 bases and J gave up 5 bases; unmatched junction bases: 13. CDR3 sequence (DNA): TGTGCCAGCAGCGGTTTCCGGGGACAGGGTCGGAACAATGAGCAGTTCTTC. Translation gives CASSGFRGQGRNNEQFF.

The rearrangement uses TRBV5-1 and TRBJ2-7; perhaps TRBD1 as D (5 bases). Germline lookup yields CDR1 SGHRS and CDR2 YFSETQ. This CDR3 has 14 residues. The V end was cut by 4 bases, the J end by 0 bases, with 11 bases between. The CDR3 here is CASSQQTDSYEQYF. CDR3 DNA sequence: TGCGCCAGCAGCCAACAGACAGACTCCTACGAGCAGTACTTC.

The sample holds many counts of this clonotype. J is TRBJ1-1 and V is TRBV7-8, with D perhaps TRBD1 (5 bases). The CDR3 is made up of 15 amino acids. Germline assignment: CDR1 SGHVS and CDR2 FQNEAQ. The V end was cut by 3 bases, the J end by 4 bases, with 15 bases between. The CDR3 sequence is CASSFPLGVGTEAFF. Here the CDR3 DNA reads TGTGCCAGCAGCTTCCCCCTAGGGGTTGGCACTGAAGCTTTCTTT.

This clonotype ranks as medium-sized. This chain links TRBV4-1 with TRBJ2-1; TRBD2 matches 11 bases. The CDR3 has 15 residues. Germline CDR1 is MGHRA and CDR2 is YSYEKL. With 4 bases clipped from V and 4 bases from J, the junction kept 3 bases outside the gene matches. The CDR3 sequence is CASSPGTSGYNEQFF. Here the CDR3 DNA reads TGCGCCAGCAGCCCCGGGACTAGCGGTTACAATGAGCAGTTCTTC.

This clonotype was counted many times. J is TRBJ2-7 and V is TRBV7-2; tentatively, D is TRBD2 (5 bases). The CDR3 contains 14 residues. The V and J ends lost 4 bases and 4 bases respectively, with 14 bases between them. CDR1 and CDR2 from the germline V gene are SGHTA and FQGNSA. This CDR3 is CASSSQPGSYEQYF. Here the CDR3 DNA reads TGTGCCAGCAGCTCTCAACCGGGGTCGTACGAGCAGTACTTC.

The V call is TRBV6-2 or TRBV6-3, the J call TRBJ2-1; no clear D. CDR1 is MNHEY, CDR2 SVGEGT, per germline. This CDR3 spans 15 amino acids. Trimming cost V 6 bases and J 2 bases, with 14 bases left between them. CDR3 DNA: TGTGCCAGCAGCCCCCCGTGGGCGCCCTACAATGAGCAGTTCTTC. The encoded protein is CASSPPWAPYNEQFF.

This clonotype was picked up a small number of times. This chain uses TRBV6-6 with TRBJ1-6; D remains unclear. V lost 5 bases and J 4 bases, leaving 12 bases between the germline ends. Germline CDR1 is MNHNY and CDR2 is SVGAGI (reference sequence). This CDR3 is 15 amino acids long. The CDR3 nucleotides are TGTGCCAGCAGTCAAAATCGGGAGTATAATTCACCCCTCCACTTT. This codes for CASSQNREYNSPLHF.

V and J are TRBV20-1 and TRBJ1-1, with a weak D call TRBD1 (6 bases). The germline gives CDR1 DFQATT, CDR2 SNEGSKA (reference sequence). The CDR3 sequence is 12 residues long. V shed 6 bases and J shed 5 bases, with 13 bases lying between them. This CDR3 reads CSANRVGTEAFF. The CDR3 DNA sequence: TGCAGTGCCAACAGGGTCGGTACTGAAGCTTTCTTT.

This clonotype was seen more than once but under ten times. The genes are TRBV23-1 and TRBJ2-7; D not certain. TRBV23-1 belongs to the ORF category, with a function that is uncertain. The CDR3 sequence is 15 residues long. The V end lost 3 bases, the J end lost 2 bases, and 14 bases lay between the germline ends. Here the CDR3 DNA reads TGCGCCAGCAGTCACGACGACCCCTCTCCCTACGAGCAGTACTTC. Amino acids: CASSHDDPSPYEQYF.